The rows below give T cell receptor beta chains drawn from one sample of a study of shared T cell receptors in the human thymus. The method was immunoSEQ multiplex PCR; TCRdb's version includes in-frame clones alone and lacks a portion of them. The sample includes hundreds of thousands of clones, 88% seen only once; the top ten take around 0.01%. These data also formed part of another study, on human thymus T cells.

Sequenced sample: thymocytes. These receptors all stem from a boy in the first two years of life with a congenital heart defect. Each CDR3 is given with its conserved first and last residue. A D gene is named only where the DNA matches it firmly. Only part of the rows carry a size: once, few, many, or a class if the clone is expanded.

TRBV4-3	TRBJ2-2	-	-	TGCGCCAGCAGCCAAGTTCCGGCTAGGATTCTTCACGGGGAGCTGTTTTTT	CASSQVPARILHGELFF
TRBV12-5	TRBJ2-7	TRBD2	-	TGTGCTAGTGCCCCCGGCCCCGGGACTAGCGGGAGGGCCGCCCACGAGCAGTACTTC	CASAPGPGTSGRAAHEQYF
TRBV5-1	TRBJ2-3	-	-	TGCGCCAGCAGCCTTAGCGGACTCACAGATACGCAGTATTTT	CASSLSGLTDTQYF
TRBV4-1	TRBJ2-5	TRBD2	-	TGCGCCAGCAGCCAACCGGGAGGAGTTACTAGCGGGAGGGTAGAGACCCAGTACTTC	CASSQPGGVTSGRVETQYF
TRBV30	TRBJ2-7	-	-	TGTGCCTGGAGCCCCCGCGGGATCGTCTCCTACGAGCAGTACTTC	CAWSPRGIVSYEQYF
TRBV10-1	TRBJ2-3	-	-	TGCGCCAGCAGTGAGTCGTTGCGCTCTGAGGATACGCAGTATTTT	CASSESLRSEDTQYF
TRBV23-1	TRBJ1-5	TRBD1	once	TGCGCCAGCAGTCAAGACAGGGGATCGTTCGATCAGCCCCAGCATTTT	CASSQDRGSFDQPQHF
TRBV27	TRBJ2-2	-	-	TGTGCCAGCCGGGGTAGGAACACCGGGGAGCTGTTTTTT	CASRGRNTGELFF
TRBV7-6	TRBJ2-5	TRBD2	-	TGTGCCAGCAGCTTAGCCTCACTAGCGGGATACGAGACCCAGTACTTC	CASSLASLAGYETQYF
TRBV5-1	TRBJ2-7	TRBD2	-	TGCGCCAGCAGCTGTTGGGGGACTAGCGGGAGGTCCCCACTGGGTGAGCAGTACTTC	CASSCWGTSGRSPLGEQYF
TRBV7-9	TRBJ2-3	TRBD2	-	TGTGCCAGCAGCTTAGTGACTAGCGCGAGCAAGAATACGCAGTATTTT	CASSLVTSASKNTQYF
TRBV6-1	TRBJ1-5	-	-	TGTGCCAGCAGTTTAAGAGGGTTGAATCAGCCCCAGCATTTT	CASSLRGLNQPQHF
TRBV19	TRBJ2-3	TRBD1	-	TGTGCCAGTAGTGTCGCAGGGGGTAGCACAGATACGCAGTATTTT	CASSVAGGSTDTQYF
TRBV27	TRBJ2-7	TRBD2	-	TGTGCCAGCAGTTTATCGTCACTAGCGGGAGTGCCTCACTCCTACGAGCAGTACTTC	CASSLSSLAGVPHSYEQYF
TRBV21-1	TRBJ2-7	-	-	TGTGCCAGCAGACCCCGGGATCCCATGGGACACTCCTACGAGCAGTACTTC	CASRPRDPMGHSYEQYF
TRBV29-1	TRBJ2-3	TRBD2	-	TGCAGCGTTGAATGGGAGGGCGCCACAGATACGCAGTATTTT	CSVEWEGATDTQYF
TRBV13	TRBJ2-3	-	-	TGTGCCAGCAGCTTACTGGGGCGCACAGATACGCAGTATTTT	CASSLLGRTDTQYF
TRBV5-6	TRBJ1-2	TRBD1	few	TGTGCCAGCAGCTCTCGGGACAGGCTTAAAAACTATGGCTACACCTTC	CASSSRDRLKNYGYTF
TRBV10-3	TRBJ2-3	-	-	TGTGCCGCCTTGGACACCAGCACAGATACGCAGTATTTT	CAALDTSTDTQYF
TRBV28	TRBJ2-7	-	-	TGTGCCAGCAGCCAAGTAACAGGCTCAAGCTCCTACGAGCAGTACTTC	CASSQVTGSSSYEQYF
TRBV7-2	TRBJ1-2	TRBD1	-	TGTGCCAGCAGCCCACCACAGGGACAGGGGAACTATGGCTACACCTTC	CASSPPQGQGNYGYTF
TRBV5-1	TRBJ2-7	-	-	TGCGCCAGCAGCTCGGACGGAGGGCAGAGCTCCTACGAGCAGTACTTC	CASSSDGGQSSYEQYF
TRBV7-8	TRBJ2-7	TRBD1	-	TGTGCCAGCAGCTTAGACTGGACAGGGCAGTACGAGCAGTACTTC	CASSLDWTGQYEQYF
TRBV6-5	TRBJ1-4	TRBD1	-	TGTGCCAGCAGTTTACAGGGGCAGGATGAAAAACTGTTTTTT	CASSLQGQDEKLFF
TRBV4-2	TRBJ2-4	-	-	TGTGCCAGCAGCCAAGTCTTCAGGGGTGTTACCAAAAACATTCAGTACTTC	CASSQVFRGVTKNIQYF
TRBV28	TRBJ1-4	-	once	TGTGCCAGCTGGACCGGGGAAGGGGAAAAACTGTTTTTT	CASWTGEGEKLFF
TRBV28	TRBJ1-5	-	-	TGTGCCAGCAGTTGGGTGGGGGCGAGGCAGCCCCAGCATTTT	CASSWVGARQPQHF
TRBV6-1	TRBJ2-2	TRBD2	-	TGTGCCAGCAGTGAAGGCGGGGGGCCTAACACCGGGGAGCTGTTTTTT	CASSEGGGPNTGELFF
TRBV20-1	TRBJ1-1	-	-	TGCAGTGCGGGTAATGAGGGTTTAGCTTTCTTT	CSAGNEGLAFF
TRBV11-1	TRBJ1-1	TRBD1	-	TGTGCCAGCAGCTTAGGTACAGGGGCCAACACTGAAGCTTTCTTT	CASSLGTGANTEAFF
TRBV19	TRBJ1-1	-	-	TGTGCCAGTAGGCTCGCGGCGGGGGCGAGCACTGAAGCTTTCTTT	CASRLAAGASTEAFF
TRBV28	TRBJ1-3	-	-	TGTGCCAGCAGTTTAGTCAAACTACGAAACACCATATATTTT	CASSLVKLRNTIYF
TRBV4-2	TRBJ2-3	-	-	TGTGCCAGCAGCCTTTGGAGGGGGCGGGAACCGACAGATACGCAGTATTTT	CASSLWRGREPTDTQYF
TRBV30	TRBJ2-6	-	-	TGTGCCTGGAGTGTAAATCGCTCTGGGGCCAACGTCCTGACTTTC	CAWSVNRSGANVLTF
TRBV11-2	TRBJ2-1	TRBD2	once	TGTGCCAGCAGCTCGAACTCTAGCGGGGCCCCGAGGGATGAGCAGTTCTTC	CASSSNSSGAPRDEQFF
TRBV2	TRBJ2-3	-	-	TGTGCCAGCGGCGGACTACTTAGTAGGGATACGCAGTATTTT	CASGGLLSRDTQYF
TRBV7-9	TRBJ2-3	-	-	TGTGCCAGCAGCTTAGAAGGGAGTACGCAGTATTTT	CASSLEGSTQYF
TRBV25-1	TRBJ1-1	-	-	TGTGCCAGCAGTGCAGGACAGAACACTGAAGCTTTCTTT	CASSAGQNTEAFF
TRBV7-9	TRBJ2-7	-	-	TGTGCCCCGAGGGAGTTAGGACTCCGCTGGGAGCAGTACTTC	CAPRELGLRWEQYF
TRBV6-1	TRBJ1-2	-	-	TGTGCCAGCAGTGAAGCGAGAGGTGCAGGGCCCAAAGACTCCTATGGCTACACCTTC	CASSEARGAGPKDSYGYTF
TRBV4-2	TRBJ1-5	-	-	TGTGCCAGCAGCCAAAAGCAGGGGTCCAATCAGCCCCAGCATTTT	CASSQKQGSNQPQHF
TRBV4-1	TRBJ1-1	-	-	TGCGCCAGCAGCCCTCCTTGGGCGGGGGCGAGGTTCGCTTTCTTT	CASSPPWAGARFAFF
TRBV27	TRBJ2-5	TRBD1	once	TGTGCCAGCAAGGTCGGGACAGCGGAGGAGACCCAGTACTTC	CASKVGTAEETQYF
TRBV27	TRBJ2-7	TRBD2	-	TGTGCCAGCGGCCGACGGCGGGAGGTCTACGCCTACGAGCAGTACTTC	CASGRRREVYAYEQYF
TRBV7-9	TRBJ2-1	TRBD2	-	TGTGCCAGCAGCTTAGCGCGAAGACTAGCGGGAGGATACAATGAGCAGTTCTTC	CASSLARRLAGGYNEQFF
TRBV7-2	TRBJ2-1	TRBD2	-	TGTGCCAGCACTGGGGTAGCGGGAGAAGGAGGCAATGAGCAGTTCTTC	CASTGVAGEGGNEQFF
TRBV12-5	TRBJ2-1	TRBD1	once	TGTGCTAGTGGCCGAGGGACAGGCAATGAGCAGTTCTTC	CASGRGTGNEQFF
TRBV7-9	TRBJ2-7	TRBD2	-	TGTGCCAGCAGCTATACCAGGACTAGCGGGCCCTACGAGCAGTACTTC	CASSYTRTSGPYEQYF
TRBV6-1	TRBJ1-5	TRBD1	few	TGTGCCAGCACTGCGGACAGGGAGAGTCAGCCCCAGCATTTT	CASTADRESQPQHF
TRBV27	TRBJ2-4	TRBD2	-	TGTGCCAGCAGATCTGGGGGGGTGCGAGCCAAAAACATTCAGTACTTC	CASRSGGVRAKNIQYF
TRBV7-2	TRBJ2-1	-	-	TGTGCCAGCAGCTTAGGGTTGGGAAGGCTAGCCGGCTCCTACAATGAGCAGTTCTTC	CASSLGLGRLAGSYNEQFF
TRBV28	TRBJ2-1	TRBD2	-	TGTGCCAGCAGTTTGGATGAGCGGGAGACCCGCTCCTACAATGAGCAGTTCTTC	CASSLDERETRSYNEQFF
TRBV9	TRBJ2-3	TRBD2	-	TGTGCCAGCAGCCCAAAAGGGACTAGCGGAATGGGGGGCACAGATACGCAGTATTTT	CASSPKGTSGMGGTDTQYF